The following is a T cell receptor beta chain sequence with its context. Its recognized antigen is unknown. Per-base quality was not reported, and no clone a single base away is much larger than it. Ficoll-Paque density gradient centrifugation was used to isolate PBMCs. Sequencing was carried out with an Illumina NovaSeq 6000. cDNA libraries for TCRalpha and TCRbeta were prepared by 5'RACE using constant-segment primers, with sample barcodes and unique molecular identifiers added. RNA was extracted from every sample with Trizol reagent. The libraries were amplified in two PCR steps, and the second step added a second sample barcode and Illumina TruSeq adapters. Sequencing of the libraries was done on an Illumina NovaSeq, producing 2 x 150 bp paired-end reads. Per the authors' processing: With migec v1.2.7, reads were demultiplexed and then collapsed into UMI-guided consensus sequences. Using mixcr v2.1.11, UMI consensuses were aligned to TRA and TRB V and J templates and then assembled into clonotypes. A clonotype was counted as expanded or contracted only when both edgeR and NoisET called the clonotype significant, with the noise models trained on biological replicates. For edgeR calls, a false discovery rate-adjusted p below 0.01 and a log2 fold-change threshold of 1 were applied. As an exploratory analysis of dynamics, max-normalized trajectories of the 1000 most abundant clonotypes were examined with PCA combined with hierarchical clustering. Each responding clone was given a CD4 or CD8 phenotype based on the CD4+ and CD8+ repertoires, which had been sequenced separately. TCRdb took the public reads, trimmed them with fastp at Q25, ran MiXCR for clone calling and kept in-frame beta chains. Rows merge per CDR3 protein into single entries with the most common DNA and genes. In this record, the V and J calls reflect TCRdb's handling and not the investigators' own analysis. Recorded for this sample are about 140,000 distinct CDR3 sequences; around 15% of them occurred a single time. The biggest ten clones account for around 27% of the sample.

From the cysteine up to the phenylalanine, the CDR3 has a length of 14 residues. Only the CDR3 part of the read is kept: 42 bases, read in frame from the first base. The germline V gene (reference sequence) provides CDR1 SGHKS and CDR2 YYEKEE. V gives up 4 bases and J gives up 3 bases, and the segment between their germline ends measures 14 bases. The data stem from a study of T-cell memory formation after mild COVID-19 (dated by TCRdb to 2020 to 2023). Regarding the complete study: Most TCR sequence clusters were specific to one of the two donors. The cohort comprised two young, previously healthy adult volunteers, one female and one male. In a couple of donors, T-cell clones that expanded and contracted after mild COVID-19 were tracked by sequencing TCRalpha and TCRbeta repertoires over time. The full study reports these points: SARS-CoV-2 specificity of the second-wave clones peaking on day 37 was not confirmed. Only a couple of mild cases were covered in the study, and larger cohorts including severe cases with pre-infection samples were considered necessary. Some responding clones were detected in pre-infection memory, suggesting pre-existing cross-reactive memory T cells joined the SARS-CoV-2 response. Clones that contracted from day 15 to 85 showed balanced CD4/CD8 phenotypes, whereas a second wave of clones that expanded from day 15 to 37 leaned towards CD4+. Contracting CD4+ clones were found mainly in CM and EM memory subsets, while CD8+ clones were enriched in EMRA.

The rearranged segments are TRBV5-5 and TRBJ2-7; the D gene is perhaps TRBD1 or TRBD2, each of them matching over 5 bases. The material sequenced was PBMCs or a T cell subset sorted from them (not recorded which). This TCR was sampled from an adult woman who had mild COVID-19 (a few samples of this study predate the infection). The sample titles of this study are shuffled in the database, so cell type and time point are left out; the donor was told from shared clones. The DNA sequence reads TGTGCCAGCAGCCCCGGGACGGCTGTCTACGAGCAGTACTTC. Its translation is CASSPGTAVYEQYF.